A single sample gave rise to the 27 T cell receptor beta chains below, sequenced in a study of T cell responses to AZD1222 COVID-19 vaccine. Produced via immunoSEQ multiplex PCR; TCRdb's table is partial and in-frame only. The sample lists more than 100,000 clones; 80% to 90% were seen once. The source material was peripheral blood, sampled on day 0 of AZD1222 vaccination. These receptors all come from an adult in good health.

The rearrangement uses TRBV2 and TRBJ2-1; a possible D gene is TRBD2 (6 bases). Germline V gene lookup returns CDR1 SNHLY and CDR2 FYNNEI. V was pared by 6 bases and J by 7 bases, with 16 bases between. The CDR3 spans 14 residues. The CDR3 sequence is CASRTEAGRNEQFF. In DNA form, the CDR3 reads TGTGCCAGCAGAACTGAGGCGGGGAGGAATGAGCAGTTCTTC.

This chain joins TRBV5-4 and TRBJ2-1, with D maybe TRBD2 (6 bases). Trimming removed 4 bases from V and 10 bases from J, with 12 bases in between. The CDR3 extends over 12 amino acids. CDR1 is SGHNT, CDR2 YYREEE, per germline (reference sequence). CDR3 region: CASSGGTMEQFF. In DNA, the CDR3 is TGTGCCAGCAGCGGCGGGACGATGGAGCAGTTCTTC.

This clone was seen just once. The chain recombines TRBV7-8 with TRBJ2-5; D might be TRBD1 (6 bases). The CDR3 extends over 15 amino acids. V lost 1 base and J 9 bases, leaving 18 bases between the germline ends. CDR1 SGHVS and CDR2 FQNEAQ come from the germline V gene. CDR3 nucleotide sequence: TGTGCCAGCAGCTTAGGGGGACATTCTTCCAGGGCCCAGTACTTC. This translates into CASSLGGHSSRAQYF.

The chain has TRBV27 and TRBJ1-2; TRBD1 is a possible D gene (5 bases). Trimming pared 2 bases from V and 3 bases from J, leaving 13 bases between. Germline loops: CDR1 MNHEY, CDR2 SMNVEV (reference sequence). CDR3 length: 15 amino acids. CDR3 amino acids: CASSLGSGGDYGYTF. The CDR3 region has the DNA TGTGCCAGCAGTTTAGGGTCCGGGGGGGACTATGGCTACACCTTC.

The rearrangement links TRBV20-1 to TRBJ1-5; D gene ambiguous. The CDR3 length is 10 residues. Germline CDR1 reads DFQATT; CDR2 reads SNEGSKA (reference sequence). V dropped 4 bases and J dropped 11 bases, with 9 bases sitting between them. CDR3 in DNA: TGCAGTGCTATGGACTCCTCCCAGCATTTT. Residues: CSAMDSSQHF.

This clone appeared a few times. The CDR3 spells CASSRDSSNQPQHF. CDR3 DNA: TGTGCCAGCAGCCGGGACAGTAGCAATCAGCCCCAGCATTTT. This chain links TRBV7-2 with TRBJ1-5, with 7 bases fitting TRBD1. CDR3 length: 14 amino acids. Germline trimming cut 5 bases from V and 0 bases from J; bases unmatched to any gene: 1. Germline-derived CDR1 and CDR2 are SGHTA and FQGNSA.

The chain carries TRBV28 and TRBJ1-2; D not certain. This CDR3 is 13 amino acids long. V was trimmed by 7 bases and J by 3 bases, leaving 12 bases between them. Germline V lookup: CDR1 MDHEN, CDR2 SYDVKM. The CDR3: CASKQKGHYGYTF. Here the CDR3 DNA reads TGTGCCAGCAAACAGAAGGGTCACTATGGCTACACCTTC.

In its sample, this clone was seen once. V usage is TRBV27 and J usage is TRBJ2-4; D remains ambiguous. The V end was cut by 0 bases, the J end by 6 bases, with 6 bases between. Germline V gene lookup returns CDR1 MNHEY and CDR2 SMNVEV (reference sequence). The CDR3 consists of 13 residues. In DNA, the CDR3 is TGTGCCAGCAGTTTATCGTCCGGAAACATTCAGTACTTC. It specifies CASSLSSGNIQYF.

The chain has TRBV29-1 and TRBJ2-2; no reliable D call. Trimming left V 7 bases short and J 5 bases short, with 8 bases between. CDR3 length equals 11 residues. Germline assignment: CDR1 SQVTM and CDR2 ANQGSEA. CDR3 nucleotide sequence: TGCAGCGGGTGGGCGACCGGGGAGCTGTTTTTT. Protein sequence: CSGWATGELFF.

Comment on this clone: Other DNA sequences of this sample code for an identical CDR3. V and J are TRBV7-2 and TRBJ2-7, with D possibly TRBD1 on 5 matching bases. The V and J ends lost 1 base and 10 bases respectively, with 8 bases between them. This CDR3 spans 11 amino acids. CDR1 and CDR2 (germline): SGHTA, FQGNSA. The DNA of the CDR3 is TGTGCCAGCAGCTTAGGAAGGGGCCAGTACTTC. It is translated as CASSLGRGQYF. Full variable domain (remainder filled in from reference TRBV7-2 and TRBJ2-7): GAGVSQSPSNKVTEKGKDVELRCDPISGHTALYWYRQSLGQGLEFLIYFQGNSAPDKSGLPSDRFSAERTGGSVSTLTIQRTQQEDSAVYLCASSLGRGQYFGPGTRLTVT.

The CDR3 here is CASSLTQMGELFF. CDR3 coding DNA: TGTGCCAGCAGCTTAACCCAGATGGGGGAGCTGTTTTTT. The chain carries TRBV7-3 and TRBJ2-2; D ambiguous. Germline loops: CDR1 SGHTA, CDR2 FQGTGA. Deletions cut 0 bases from V and 8 bases from J, with 7 bases between. This CDR3 has 13 amino acids.

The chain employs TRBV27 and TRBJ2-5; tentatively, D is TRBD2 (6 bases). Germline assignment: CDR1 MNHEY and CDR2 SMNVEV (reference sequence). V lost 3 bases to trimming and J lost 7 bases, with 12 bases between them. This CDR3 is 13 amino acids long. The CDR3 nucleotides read TGTGCCAGCAGTTTGGGGGAGGAGGCGACCCAGTACTTC. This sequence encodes CASSLGEEATQYF.

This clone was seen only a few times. The CDR3 loop is CASSFTGTTECYTF. The CDR3 DNA is TGTGCCAGCAGTTTCACCGGGACAACGGAATGTTACACCTTC. This chain joins TRBV28 and TRBJ1-2, with D possibly matching TRBD1 (6 bases). The CDR3 loop spans 14 amino acids. CDR1 is MDHEN and CDR2 is SYDVKM in the germline V gene. V was trimmed by 3 bases and J by 11 bases, leaving 19 bases between them.

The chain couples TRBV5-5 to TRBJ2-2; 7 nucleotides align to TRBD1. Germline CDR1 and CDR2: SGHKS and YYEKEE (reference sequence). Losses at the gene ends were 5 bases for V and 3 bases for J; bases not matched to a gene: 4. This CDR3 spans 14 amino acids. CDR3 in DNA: TGTGCCAGCAGTGGACAGGAGGACACCGGGGAGCTGTTTTTT. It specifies CASSGQEDTGELFF.

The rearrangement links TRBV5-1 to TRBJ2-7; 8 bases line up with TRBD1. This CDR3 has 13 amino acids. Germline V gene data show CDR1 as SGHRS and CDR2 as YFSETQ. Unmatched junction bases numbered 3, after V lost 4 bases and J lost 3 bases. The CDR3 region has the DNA TGCGCCAGCAGCCGGGACAGGCACTACGAGCAGTACTTC. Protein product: CASSRDRHYEQYF.

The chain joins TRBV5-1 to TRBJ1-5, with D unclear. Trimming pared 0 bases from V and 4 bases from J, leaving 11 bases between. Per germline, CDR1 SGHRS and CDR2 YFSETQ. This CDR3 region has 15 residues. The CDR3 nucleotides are TGCGCCAGCAGCTTGGACACCTTCCCTAATCAGCCCCAGCATTTT. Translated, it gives CASSLDTFPNQPQHF.

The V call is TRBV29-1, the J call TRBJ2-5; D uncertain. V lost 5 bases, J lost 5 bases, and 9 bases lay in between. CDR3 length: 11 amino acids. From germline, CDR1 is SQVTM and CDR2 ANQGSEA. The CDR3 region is CSVRARETQYF. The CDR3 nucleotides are TGCAGCGTTCGGGCGCGGGAGACCCAGTACTTC.

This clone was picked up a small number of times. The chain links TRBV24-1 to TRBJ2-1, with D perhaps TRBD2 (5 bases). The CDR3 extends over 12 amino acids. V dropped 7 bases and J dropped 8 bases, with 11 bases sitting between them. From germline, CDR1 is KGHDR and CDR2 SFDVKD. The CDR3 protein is CATRASGDEQFF. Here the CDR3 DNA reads TGTGCCACCAGGGCCTCCGGGGATGAGCAGTTCTTC.

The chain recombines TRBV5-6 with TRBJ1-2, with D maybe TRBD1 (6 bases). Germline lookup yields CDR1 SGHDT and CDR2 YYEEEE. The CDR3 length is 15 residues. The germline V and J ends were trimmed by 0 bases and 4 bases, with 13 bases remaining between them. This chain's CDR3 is CASSLESGGAYGYTF. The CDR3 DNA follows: TGTGCCAGCAGCTTGGAATCTGGGGGGGCCTATGGCTACACCTTC. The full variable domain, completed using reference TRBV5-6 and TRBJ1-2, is DAGVTQSPTHLIKTRGQQVTLRCSPKSGHDTVSWYQQALGQGPQFIFQYYEEEERQRGNFPDRFSGHQFPNYSSELNVNALLLGDSALYLCASSLESGGAYGYTFGSGTRLTVV.

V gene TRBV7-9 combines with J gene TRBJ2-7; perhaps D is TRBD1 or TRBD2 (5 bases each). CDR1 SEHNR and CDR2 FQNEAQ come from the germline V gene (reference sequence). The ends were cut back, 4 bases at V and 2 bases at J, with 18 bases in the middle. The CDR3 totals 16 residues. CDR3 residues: CASSSGEGIGAYEQYF. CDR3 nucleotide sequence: TGTGCCAGCAGCTCCGGTGAGGGTATAGGGGCCTACGAGCAGTACTTC. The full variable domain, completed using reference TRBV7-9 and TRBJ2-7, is DTGVSQNPRHKITKRGQNVTFRCDPISEHNRLYWYRQTLGQGPEFLTYFQNEAQLEKSRLLSDRFSAERPKGSFSTLEIQRTEQGDSAMYLCASSSGEGIGAYEQYFGPGTRLTVT.

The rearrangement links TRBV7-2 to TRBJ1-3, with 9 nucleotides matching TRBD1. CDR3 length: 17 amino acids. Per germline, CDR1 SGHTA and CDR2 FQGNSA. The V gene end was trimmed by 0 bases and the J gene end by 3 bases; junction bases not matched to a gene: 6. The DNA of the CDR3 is TGTGCCAGCAGCTTAGCGCCGACAGGGGGGGGTGGAAACACCATATATTTT. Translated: CASSLAPTGGGGNTIYF.

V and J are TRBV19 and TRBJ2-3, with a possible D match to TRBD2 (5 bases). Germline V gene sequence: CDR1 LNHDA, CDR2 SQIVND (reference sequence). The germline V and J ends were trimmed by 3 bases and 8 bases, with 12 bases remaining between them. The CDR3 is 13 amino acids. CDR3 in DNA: TGTGCCAGTAGTATGGAGGATCTCAGTACGCAGTATTTT. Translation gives CASSMEDLSTQYF.

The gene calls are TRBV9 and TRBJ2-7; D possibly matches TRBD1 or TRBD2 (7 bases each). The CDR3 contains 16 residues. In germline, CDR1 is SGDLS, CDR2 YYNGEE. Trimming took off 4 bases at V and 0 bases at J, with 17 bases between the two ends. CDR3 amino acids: CASSMGGGGPSYEQYF. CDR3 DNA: TGTGCCAGCAGCATGGGGGGAGGGGGCCCCTCCTACGAGCAGTACTTC. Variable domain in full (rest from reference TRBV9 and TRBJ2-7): DSGVTQTPKHLITATGQRVTLRCSPRSGDLSVYWYQQSLDQGLQFLIQYYNGEERAKGNILERFSAQQFPDLHSELNLSSLELGDSALYFCASSMGGGGPSYEQYFGPGTRLTVT.

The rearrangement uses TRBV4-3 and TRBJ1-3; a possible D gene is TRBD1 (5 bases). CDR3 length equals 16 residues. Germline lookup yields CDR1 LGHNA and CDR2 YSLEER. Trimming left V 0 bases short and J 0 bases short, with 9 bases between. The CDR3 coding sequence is TGCGCCAGCAGCCAAGATAAGGGGCCCTCTGGAAACACCATATATTTT. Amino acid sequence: CASSQDKGPSGNTIYF.

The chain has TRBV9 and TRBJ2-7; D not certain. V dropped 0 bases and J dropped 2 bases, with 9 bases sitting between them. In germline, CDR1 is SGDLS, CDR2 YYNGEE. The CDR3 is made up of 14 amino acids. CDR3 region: CASSVGGSTYEQYF. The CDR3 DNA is TGTGCCAGCAGCGTAGGAGGCAGCACCTACGAGCAGTACTTC.

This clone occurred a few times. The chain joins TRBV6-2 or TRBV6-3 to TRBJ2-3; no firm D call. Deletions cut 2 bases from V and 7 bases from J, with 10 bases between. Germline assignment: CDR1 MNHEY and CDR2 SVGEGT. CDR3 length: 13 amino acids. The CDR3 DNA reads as TGTGCCAGCAGTTACCTGGCCAGTTATACGCAGTATTTT. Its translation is CASSYLASYTQYF.

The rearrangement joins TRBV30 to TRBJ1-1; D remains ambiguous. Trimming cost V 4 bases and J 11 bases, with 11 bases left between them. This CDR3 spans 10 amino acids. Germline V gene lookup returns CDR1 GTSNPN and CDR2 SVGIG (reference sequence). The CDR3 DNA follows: TGTGCCTGGACCCAGGCCCAGGCTTTCTTT. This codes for CAWTQAQAFF.